Listed below are T cell receptor beta chains from one sample, sequenced in a study of blood T cell repertoires in COVID-19. TCRdb's table, derived via immunoSEQ multiplex PCR, lists solely in-frame clones and lacks some. The repertoire includes 160,000 or so clones, roughly 88% of them detected once, and approximately 9.7% sits in the top ten. What was sequenced was peripheral blood. The receptors stem from a woman aged 45 to 65 with acute or convalescent COVID-19. CDR3s include the opening cysteine and the closing phenylalanine or tryptophan. Each record gives: D gene, J gene, V gene, clone size, CDR3 DNA, CDR3 protein. D genes are given only for firm matches. Clone size is stated in some rows and not others, as once, few, many or a class when expanded.

NA TRBJ2-7 TRBV27 NA TGTGCCAGCAGTTTCTTACCAGGCGCCTACGAGCAGTACTTC CASSFLPGAYEQYF
TRBD1 TRBJ1-1 TRBV5-1 NA TGCGCCAGCAGGGGACAGGACATGAACACTGAAGCTTTCTTT CASRGQDMNTEAFF
TRBD1 TRBJ1-5 TRBV6-1 once TGTGCCAGCAGTGAGACAGGGGGCACGGCCGTTCAGCCCCAGCATTTT CASSETGGTAVQPQHF
TRBD1 TRBJ1-3 TRBV7-8 NA TGTGCCAGCAGAGAACCGGGACAGAGCTCTGGAAACACCATATATTTT CASREPGQSSGNTIYF
NA TRBJ1-1 TRBV11-3 NA TGTGCCAGCACAAAATCAGGCCTGACTGAAGCTTTCTTT CASTKSGLTEAFF
TRBD1 TRBJ1-2 TRBV6-5 NA TGTGCCAGCATCACAGGGGGGTTCTATGGCTACACCTTC CASITGGFYGYTF
NA TRBJ2-1 TRBV2 NA TGTGCCAGCAGTGAAGGCAGCGGCAATGAGCAGTTCTTC CASSEGSGNEQFF
NA TRBJ1-2 TRBV3-1/TRBV3-2 NA TGTGCCAGCAGCCTTCGAACAGACCGCTACACCTTC CASSLRTDRYTF
NA TRBJ2-6 TRBV27 NA TGTGCCAGCAGTTTCCTCAGGGACTCTGGGGCCAACGTCCTGACTTTC CASSFLRDSGANVLTF
TRBD2 TRBJ2-7 TRBV19 NA TGTGCCAGTAGAACTAGCGGCACCTACGAGCAGTACTTC CASRTSGTYEQYF
NA TRBJ1-4 TRBV7-9 many TGTGCCAGCAGCTTGGGACTAGGGTCGAAAAAACTGTTTTTT CASSLGLGSKKLFF
NA TRBJ1-1 TRBV6-5 NA TGTGCCAGCAGCTTGGAGGGTGGGACTGAAGCTTTCTTT CASSLEGGTEAFF
NA TRBJ2-7 TRBV28 NA TGTGCCAGCAGTTTATCCGCCTACGAGCAGTACTTC CASSLSAYEQYF
TRBD2 TRBJ2-1 TRBV4-1 NA TGCGCCAGCAGCCAAGATCCTAGCGGGAGGTCGAGTGAGCAGTTCTTC CASSQDPSGRSSEQFF
TRBD1 TRBJ1-5 TRBV19 NA TGTGCCAGTAGTATCCGTCACGGGACAGCCAATCAGCCCCAGCATTTT CASSIRHGTANQPQHF
NA TRBJ1-3 TRBV15 NA TGTGCCACCAGCAGCAGGGATACCGGAAACACCATATATTTT CATSSRDTGNTIYF
TRBD2 TRBJ2-3 TRBV7-9 NA TGTGCCAGCAGCTTAGAGGTGGGGGGGATCACAGATACGCAGTATTTT CASSLEVGGITDTQYF
NA TRBJ1-4 TRBV5-4 NA TGTGCCAGCAGCTCTCTCCAGGGGCATGAAAAACTGTTTTTT CASSSLQGHEKLFF
TRBD1 TRBJ2-1 TRBV27 NA TGTGCCAGCAGTTTAGGAACAGGGGGGAATGAGCAGTTCTTC CASSLGTGGNEQFF
TRBD1 TRBJ1-1 TRBV4-3 NA TGCGCCAGCAGCCAAGATCTTTTGCGGACAGGGGCCGCGAACACTGAAGCTTTCTTT CASSQDLLRTGAANTEAFF
TRBD2 TRBJ2-5 TRBV5-1 NA TGCGCCAGCAGCCAACTAGCGGCCAGCCAAGAGACCCAGTACTTC CASSQLAASQETQYF
TRBD2 TRBJ2-7 TRBV5-5 NA TGTGCCAGCAGCGGGGGACTAGCGGTGAGCTCCTACGAGCAGTACTTC CASSGGLAVSSYEQYF
TRBD1 TRBJ1-6 TRBV5-4 NA TGTGCCAGCAGCCAGGAGGGTGGGACAGGGGTTTCACCCCTCCACTTT CASSQEGGTGVSPLHF
TRBD2 TRBJ2-5 TRBV28 few TGTGCCAGCAGTTCCCTAGCGGGAGGGCCGGAAGGAGAGACCCAGTACTTC CASSSLAGGPEGETQYF
TRBD2 TRBJ2-3 TRBV7-3 NA TGTGCCAGCAGCTCAACTAGCGGGGGGGCCGATACGCAGTATTTT CASSSTSGGADTQYF
NA TRBJ1-2 TRBV4-3 NA TGCGCCAGCAGCCAAGAGTTCCGACAGGCTCACTATGGCTACACCTTC CASSQEFRQAHYGYTF
TRBD1 TRBJ1-5 TRBV5-5 NA TGTGCCAGCAGCGCCGGGACAGGAGATAATCAGCCCCAGCATTTT CASSAGTGDNQPQHF
TRBD1 TRBJ1-2 TRBV10-3 NA TGTGCCGCCCTGGGACAGAGTCTAATAGGTGGCTACACCTTC CAALGQSLIGGYTF
NA TRBJ1-1 TRBV19 NA TGTGCCAGCGATCCGGGAGGGGCGCGCACTGAAGCTTTCTTT CASDPGGARTEAFF
NA TRBJ2-7 TRBV7-3 NA TGTGCCAGCAGCCCTGGCGGATTCTACGAGCAGTACTTC CASSPGGFYEQYF
NA TRBJ2-3 TRBV4-3 NA TGCGCCAGCAGCCAAGACAGGGATACAGATACGCAGTATTTT CASSQDRDTDTQYF
NA TRBJ2-7 TRBV28 NA TGTGCCAGCAGGGACATTTACTACGAGCAGTACTTC CASRDIYYEQYF
TRBD1 TRBJ2-5 TRBV2 NA TGTGCCACCGGACAGGAGTGGGAGACCCAGTACTTC CATGQEWETQYF
TRBD1 TRBJ1-2 TRBV29-1 NA TGCAGCGTTGAACGGTCAGGGGGGTATGGCTACACCTTC CSVERSGGYGYTF
NA TRBJ1-1 TRBV9 NA TGTGCCAGCAGCCCCCGCATAGACGGAGTTGAAGCTTTCTTT CASSPRIDGVEAFF
NA TRBJ2-1 TRBV19 NA TGTGCCAGTATGAGGGGAGGATCCTACAATGAGCAGTTCTTC CASMRGGSYNEQFF
TRBD2 TRBJ2-5 TRBV11-2 NA TGTGCCAGCAGCTTAGGGACTAGTAATGTTGAGACCCAGTACTTC CASSLGTSNVETQYF
NA TRBJ2-5 TRBV7-2 NA TGTGCCAGCACAGAAAACCAAGAGACCCAGTACTTC CASTENQETQYF
TRBD1 TRBJ2-1 TRBV4-1 NA TGCGCCAGCAGCCCAAGGACAGGGTGGACCAATGAGCAGTTCTTC CASSPRTGWTNEQFF
NA TRBJ2-5 TRBV19 NA TGTGCCAGTCGTAAAACAGGGACCCAAGAGACCCAGTACTTC CASRKTGTQETQYF
TRBD2 TRBJ2-7 TRBV2 NA TGTGCCAGCAGTTTTAGCGGGGGGGCCTTCTACGAGCAGTACTTC CASSFSGGAFYEQYF
TRBD1 TRBJ1-2 TRBV5-1 NA TGCGCCAGCAGCACCGGGACAGGGGGCGCAGTTGACGGCTACACCTTC CASSTGTGGAVDGYTF
NA TRBJ1-6 TRBV9 NA TGTGCCAGCAGCGCCCAGGGCTGGCCCCTCCACTTT CASSAQGWPLHF
TRBD1 TRBJ1-2 TRBV11-2 NA TGTGCCAGCAGCCCACAGGGGGCTGAGGGCTACACCTTC CASSPQGAEGYTF
TRBD1 TRBJ1-5 TRBV9 NA TGTGCCAGCAGCACTGGACAGGGTAGTAATCAGCCCCAGCATTTT CASSTGQGSNQPQHF